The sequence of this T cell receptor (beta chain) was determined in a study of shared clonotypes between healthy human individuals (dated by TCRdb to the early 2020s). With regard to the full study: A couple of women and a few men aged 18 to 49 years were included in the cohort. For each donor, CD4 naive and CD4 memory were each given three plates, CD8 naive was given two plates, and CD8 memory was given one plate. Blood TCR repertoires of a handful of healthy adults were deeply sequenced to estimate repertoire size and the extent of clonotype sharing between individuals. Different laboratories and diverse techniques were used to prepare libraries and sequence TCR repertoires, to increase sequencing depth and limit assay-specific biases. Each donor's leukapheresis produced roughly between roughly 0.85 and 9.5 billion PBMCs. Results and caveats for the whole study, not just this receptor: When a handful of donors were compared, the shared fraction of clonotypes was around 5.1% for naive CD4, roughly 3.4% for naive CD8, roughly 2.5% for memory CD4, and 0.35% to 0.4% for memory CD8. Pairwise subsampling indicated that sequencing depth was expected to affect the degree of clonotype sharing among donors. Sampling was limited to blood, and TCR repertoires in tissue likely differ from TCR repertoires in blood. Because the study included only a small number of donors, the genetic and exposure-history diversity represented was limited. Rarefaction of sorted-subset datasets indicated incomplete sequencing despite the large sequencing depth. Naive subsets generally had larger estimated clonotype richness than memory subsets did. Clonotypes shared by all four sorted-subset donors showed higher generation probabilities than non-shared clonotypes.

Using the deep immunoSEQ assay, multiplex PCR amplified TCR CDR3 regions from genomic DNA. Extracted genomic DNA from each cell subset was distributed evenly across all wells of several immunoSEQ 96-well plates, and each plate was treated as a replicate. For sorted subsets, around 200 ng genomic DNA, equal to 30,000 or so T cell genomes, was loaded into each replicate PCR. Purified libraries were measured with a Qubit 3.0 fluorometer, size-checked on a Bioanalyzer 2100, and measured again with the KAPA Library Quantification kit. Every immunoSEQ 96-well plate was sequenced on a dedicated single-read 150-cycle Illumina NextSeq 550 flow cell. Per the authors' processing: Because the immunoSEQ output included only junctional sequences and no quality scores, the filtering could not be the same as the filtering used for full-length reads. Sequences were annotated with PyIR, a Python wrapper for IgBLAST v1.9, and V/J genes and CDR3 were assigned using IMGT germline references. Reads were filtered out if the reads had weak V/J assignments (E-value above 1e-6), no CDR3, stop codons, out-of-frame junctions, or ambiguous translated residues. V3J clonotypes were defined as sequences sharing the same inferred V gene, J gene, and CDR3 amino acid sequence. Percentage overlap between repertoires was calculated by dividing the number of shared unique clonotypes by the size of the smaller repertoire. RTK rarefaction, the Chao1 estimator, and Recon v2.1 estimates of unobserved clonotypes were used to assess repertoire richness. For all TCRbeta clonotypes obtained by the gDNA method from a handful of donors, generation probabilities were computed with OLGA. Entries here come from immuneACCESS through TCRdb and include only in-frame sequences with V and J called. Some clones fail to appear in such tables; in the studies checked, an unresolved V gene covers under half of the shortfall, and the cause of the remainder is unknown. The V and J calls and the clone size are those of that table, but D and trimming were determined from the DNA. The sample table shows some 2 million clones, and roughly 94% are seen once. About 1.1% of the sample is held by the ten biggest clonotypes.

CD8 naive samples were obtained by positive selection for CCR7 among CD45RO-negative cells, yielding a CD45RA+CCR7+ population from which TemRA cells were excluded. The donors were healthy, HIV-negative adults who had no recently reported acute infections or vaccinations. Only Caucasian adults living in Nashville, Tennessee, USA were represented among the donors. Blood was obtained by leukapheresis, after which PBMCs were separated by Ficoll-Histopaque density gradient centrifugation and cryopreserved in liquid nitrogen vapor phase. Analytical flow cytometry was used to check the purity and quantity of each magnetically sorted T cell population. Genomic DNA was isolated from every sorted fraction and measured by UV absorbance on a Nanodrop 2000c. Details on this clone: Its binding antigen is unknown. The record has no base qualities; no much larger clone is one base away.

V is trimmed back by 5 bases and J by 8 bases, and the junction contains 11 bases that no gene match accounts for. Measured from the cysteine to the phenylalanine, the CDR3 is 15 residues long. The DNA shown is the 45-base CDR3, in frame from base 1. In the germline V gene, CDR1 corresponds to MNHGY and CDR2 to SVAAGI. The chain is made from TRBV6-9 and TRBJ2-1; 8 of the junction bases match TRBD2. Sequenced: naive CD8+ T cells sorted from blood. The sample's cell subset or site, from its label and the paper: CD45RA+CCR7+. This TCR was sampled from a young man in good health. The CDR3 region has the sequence CASSQAEREKDEQFF. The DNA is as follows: TGTGCCAGCAGTCAGGCCGAGCGGGAGAAGGATGAGCAGTTCTTC.